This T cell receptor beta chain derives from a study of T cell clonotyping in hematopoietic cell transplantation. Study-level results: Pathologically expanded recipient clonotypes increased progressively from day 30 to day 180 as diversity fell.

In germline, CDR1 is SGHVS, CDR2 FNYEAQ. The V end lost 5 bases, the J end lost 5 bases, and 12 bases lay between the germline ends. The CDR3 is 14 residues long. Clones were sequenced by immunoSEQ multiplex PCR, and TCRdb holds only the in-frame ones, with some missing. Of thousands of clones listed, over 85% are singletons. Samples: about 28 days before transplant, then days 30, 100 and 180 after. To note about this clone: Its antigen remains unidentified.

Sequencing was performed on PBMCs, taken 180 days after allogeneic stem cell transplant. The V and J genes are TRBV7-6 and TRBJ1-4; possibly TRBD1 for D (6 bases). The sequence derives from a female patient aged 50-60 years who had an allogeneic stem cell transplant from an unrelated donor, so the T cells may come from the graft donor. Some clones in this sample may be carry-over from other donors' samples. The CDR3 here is CASSPLGQNEKLFF. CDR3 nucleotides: TGTGCCAGCAGCCCACTCGGACAGAATGAAAAACTGTTTTTT.